A single sample gave rise to the 11 T cell receptor beta chains below, sequenced in a study of blood T cells in healthy people across ages. Sample-barcoded 5' priming and a J-beta primer mix drove a second PCR of about 6 to 11 cycles. TCRdb independently ran MiXCR on the 5' RACE reads; one entry per CDR3 protein. The sample carries around 990,000 distinct CDR3 sequences, around two fifths recorded once. Sequencing input: blood. Source of these receptors: a man between 18 and 35 years old in good health.

The V gene is TRBV4-2, the J gene TRBJ1-2, with D tentatively TRBD1 (6 bases). Trimming left V 1 base short and J 0 bases short, with 12 bases between. Germline values: CDR1 LGHNA, CDR2 YNFKEQ. The CDR3 totals 16 residues. Here the CDR3 reads CASSQGGAGTNYGYTF. The CDR3 coding sequence is TGTGCCAGCAGCCAAGGGGGGGCAGGGACTAACTATGGCTACACCTTC.

This clonotype was found a few times. A read error may produce the germline difference seen at one junction end. The CDR3 DNA is TGTGCCAGCAGTTTAGCGGGGGGTCGGTTGCTGGCCACTAAAGCTTTCTTT. Translation gives CASSLAGGRLLATKAFF. The chain joins TRBV12-3 or TRBV12-4 to TRBJ1-1; D may be TRBD1 (5 bases). The CDR3 extends over 17 amino acids.

This clonotype was found a few times. The rearrangement joins TRBV3-1 to TRBJ1-1; D remains unclear. Per germline, CDR1 LGHDT and CDR2 YNNKEL (reference sequence). Trimming shortened V by 1 base and J by 1 base, and 4 bases separated the two germline ends. The CDR3 length is 13 residues. The CDR3 nucleotides are TGTGCCAGCAGCCAAGTCGCGAACACTGAAGCTTTCTTT. Its translation: CASSQVANTEAFF.

The V gene is TRBV2, the J gene TRBJ1-1; D unclear. The CDR3 spans 16 residues. The germline gives CDR1 SNHLY, CDR2 FYNNEI. V lost 1 base and J 1 base, leaving 13 bases between the germline ends. CDR3 protein: CASSEVSYWGNTEAFF. The CDR3 coding sequence is TGTGCCAGCAGTGAAGTCAGCTACTGGGGGAACACTGAAGCTTTCTTT. The whole variable domain, remainder taken from reference TRBV2 and TRBJ1-1, is EPEVTQTPSHQVTQMGQEVILRCVPISNHLYFYWYRQILGQKVEFLVSFYNNEISEKSEIFDDQFSVERPDGSNFTLKIRSTKLEDSAMYFCASSEVSYWGNTEAFFGQGTRLTVV.

This clonotype has ten or more counts. The chain is built from TRBV15 and TRBJ1-1, with no clear D. Trimming cost V 0 bases and J 0 bases, with 2 bases left between them. The CDR3 length is 13 residues. The germline gives CDR1 LNHNV, CDR2 YYDKDF (reference sequence). Written as DNA, the CDR3 is TGTGCCACCAGCAGAGATATGAACACTGAAGCTTTCTTT. It codes for CATSRDMNTEAFF.

This clonotype was recorded at least ten times. The rearrangement joins TRBV6-5 to TRBJ1-2; D unresolved. Germline CDR1 reads MNHEY; CDR2 reads SVGAGI. The V gene lost 2 bases and the J gene lost 2 bases, with 21 bases spanning the gap. CDR3 size: 18 residues. The CDR3 here is CASSYRRRLSLSNYGYTF. The CDR3 DNA is TGTGCCAGCAGTTACCGTCGGAGGCTGTCTCTGTCCAACTATGGCTACACCTTC.

This clonotype was counted only a few times. The chain links TRBV18 to TRBJ1-4; 7 positions match TRBD1. Germline lookup yields CDR1 KGHSH and CDR2 LQKENI. CDR3 length equals 15 residues. V was clipped by 1 base and J by 4 bases; unmatched bases: 3. CDR3 in DNA: TGTGCCAGCTCACCACGGGACAGCCTTAATGAAAAACTGTTTTTT. Its translation: CASSPRDSLNEKLFF.

In this sample, this clonotype turned up once. The rearrangement links TRBV12-3 or TRBV12-4 to TRBJ2-3, with TRBD2 as a possible D gene (7 bases). CDR3 length: 16 residues. Trimming took off 7 bases at V and 2 bases at J, with 19 bases between the two ends. The CDR3 DNA reads as TGTGCCAGCATTCCTCGACGGGGGGCCCCCACAGATACGCAGTATTTT. It is translated as CASIPRRGAPTDTQYF.

This clonotype occurred a few times. The junction does not match germline at one end; this may be a read error. The chain uses TRBV7-2 and TRBJ2-1; 7 nucleotides match TRBD1. There are 16 residues in the CDR3. Germline values: CDR1 SGHTA, CDR2 FQGNSA. For the CDR3, the DNA is TGTGCCGGCAGCTTAGCAGGGGGTTCGACCTACAATGAGCAGTTCTTC. As protein: CAGSLAGGSTYNEQFF.

This chain connects TRBV27 to TRBJ2-3; TRBD1 agrees at 9 bases. CDR3 length: 18 amino acids. V gave up 3 bases and J gave up 2 bases; unmatched junction bases: 12. Germline V lookup: CDR1 MNHEY, CDR2 SMNVEV (reference sequence). In nucleotides, the CDR3 is TGTGCCAGCAGTTTTATTGGGTACAGGGGGCCTGACACAGATACGCAGTATTTT. Translation gives CASSFIGYRGPDTDTQYF.

This clonotype was observed many times. V usage is TRBV10-3 and J usage is TRBJ2-5; 9 bases are shared with TRBD2. Germline lookup yields CDR1 ENHRY and CDR2 SYGVKD. The CDR3 consists of 15 residues. The ends lost 10 bases at V and 2 bases at J; junction bases unmatched: 11. The CDR3: CASRLAALDQETQYF. CDR3 in DNA: TGTGCCAGTAGACTAGCGGCCCTTGATCAAGAGACCCAGTACTTC.